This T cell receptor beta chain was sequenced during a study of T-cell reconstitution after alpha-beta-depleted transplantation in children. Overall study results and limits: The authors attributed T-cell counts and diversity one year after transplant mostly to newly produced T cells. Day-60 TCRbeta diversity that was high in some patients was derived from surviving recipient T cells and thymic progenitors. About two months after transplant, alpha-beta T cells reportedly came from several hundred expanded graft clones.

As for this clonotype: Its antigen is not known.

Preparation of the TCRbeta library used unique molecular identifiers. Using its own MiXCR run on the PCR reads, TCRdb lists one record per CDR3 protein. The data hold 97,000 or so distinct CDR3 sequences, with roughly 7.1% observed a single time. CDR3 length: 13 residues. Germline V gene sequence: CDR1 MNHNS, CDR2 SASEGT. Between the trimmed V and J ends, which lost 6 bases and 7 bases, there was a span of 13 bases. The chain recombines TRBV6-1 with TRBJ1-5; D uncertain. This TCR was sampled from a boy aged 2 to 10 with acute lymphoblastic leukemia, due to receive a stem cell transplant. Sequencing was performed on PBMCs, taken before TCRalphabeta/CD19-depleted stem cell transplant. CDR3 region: CASRRNAFQPQHF. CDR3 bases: TGTGCCAGCAGGAGAAATGCGTTCCAGCCCCAGCATTTT.